Listed here are 21 T cell receptor beta chains from one sample, sequenced in a study of glioma-infiltrating T cells. Using RNA template, CDR3s of TCR alpha and beta were amplified with iRepertoire arm-PCR. TCRdb recomputed calls from the multiplex PCR reads with MiXCR, one row per CDR3 protein. The sample has about 180,000 distinct CDR3 sequences, around 40% seen once. Input material: glioma tissue, nonneoplastic brain tissue, or PBMCs (not recorded which). These receptors were taken from a human donor with low-grade glioma or glioblastoma, undergoing nonglioma brain surgery, or in good health (not recorded which).

In the case of this clonotype: One base away lies a much larger clone, so this may be a sequencing read error. This chain connects TRBV7-9 to TRBJ1-3; D is unresolved. The germline V gene encodes CDR1 SEHNR and CDR2 FQNEAQ (reference sequence). There are 16 residues in the CDR3. Here the CDR3 reads CASSLGGSGSGNTVYF. CDR3 in DNA: TGTGCCAGCAGCTTAGGAGGGTCAGGTTCCGGAAACACCGTATATTTT.

Comment on this clonotype: The missing conserved phenylalanine or tryptophan at the end of this CDR3 makes a read error likely. The chain links TRBV7-9 to TRBJ2-1; D gene unclear. This CDR3 comprises 12 residues. Between the trimmed V and J ends, which lost 2 bases and 5 bases, there was a span of 4 bases. CDR1 is SEHNR, CDR2 FQNEAQ, per germline (reference sequence). The CDR3 loop is CASSLRDNEQFS. The CDR3 bases are TGTGCCAGCAGCTTACGGGACAATGAGCAGTTCTCC.

There are many counts of this clonotype. The V and J genes are TRBV6-1 and TRBJ2-7; D unresolved. Germline CDR1 MNHNS, CDR2 SASEGT. This CDR3 is built from 13 residues. The V gene lost 6 bases and the J gene lost 2 bases, with 11 bases spanning the gap. The DNA of the CDR3 is TGTGCCAGCAGACACAAACCGACCTACGAGCAGTACTTC. It translates to CASRHKPTYEQYF.

The CDR3 region has the DNA TGTGCCAGCAGCTTGGAACCGGTACGGGAGCAGTACTTC. It is translated as CASSLEPVREQYF. The chain has TRBV5-4 and TRBJ2-7; D remains ambiguous. V gave up 0 bases and J gave up 7 bases, with 11 bases separating them. CDR1 and CDR2 from the germline V gene are SGHNT and YYREEE (reference sequence). This CDR3 is built from 13 residues.

At least ten counts were recorded for this clonotype. The chain combines TRBV20-1 with TRBJ1-2, with D possibly matching TRBD1 (6 bases). V lost 4 bases and J lost 13, with 13 bases in between. The CDR3 is made up of 10 amino acids. CDR1 DFQATT and CDR2 SNEGSKA come from the germline V gene (reference sequence). The CDR3 loop is CSANTGSTTF. CDR3 DNA sequence: TGCAGTGCTAATACAGGGTCTACCACCTTC.

In the case of this clonotype: Germline and junction disagree at one end, which may indicate a read error. The CDR3 bases are TGTGCCAGCAGTTTATCAGTGGGTAGGGACGAGCAGTACTTT. Translating gives CASSLSVGRDEQYF. The chain couples TRBV28 to TRBJ2-7, with D perhaps TRBD1 or TRBD2 (5 bases each). Germline V gene data show CDR1 as MDHEN and CDR2 as SYDVKM. This CDR3 spans 14 amino acids.

This clonotype was counted at least ten times. This sequence joins TRBV6-1 and TRBJ2-1; a possible D gene is TRBD2 (5 bases). The CDR3 has 15 amino acids. The germline gives CDR1 MNHNS, CDR2 SASEGT. Trimming pared 6 bases from V and 7 bases from J, leaving 19 bases between. The CDR3 nucleotides are TGTGCCAGCAGGCCAGGCGGGTCGGTCAGGAATGAGCAGTTCTTC. Amino acid sequence: CASRPGGSVRNEQFF.

This clonotype was found many times. This rearrangement joins TRBV6-1 to TRBJ2-7; tentatively, D is TRBD1 (6 bases). The CDR3 consists of 14 residues. Trimming removed 5 bases from V and 2 bases from J, with 13 bases in between. CDR1 and CDR2 (germline): MNHNS, SASEGT. In DNA, the CDR3 is TGTGCCAGCAGTCCTTCAACAGGGACCTACGAGCAGTACTTC. It specifies CASSPSTGTYEQYF.

At least ten counts were recorded for this clonotype. This chain connects TRBV7-2 to TRBJ2-5, with 8 bases identical to TRBD2. The CDR3 is 14 residues long. Germline V CDR1 and CDR2: SGHTA, FQGNSA. V lost 7 bases, J lost 5 bases, and 9 bases stayed unmatched. The CDR3 DNA is TGTGCCAGCAAGCTTACTGGGACTAGTGAGACCCAGTACTTC. Translating gives CASKLTGTSETQYF.

This clonotype was observed a handful of times. The V call is TRBV19, the J call TRBJ1-1; D may be TRBD1 (5 bases). V dropped 5 bases and J dropped 5 bases, with 12 bases sitting between them. CDR3 length: 13 residues. The germline V gene encodes CDR1 LNHDA and CDR2 SQIVND (reference sequence). As DNA, the CDR3 is TGTGCCAGTAGTCCCACAGGATCGACTGAAGCTTTCTTT. Protein: CASSPTGSTEAFF.

As concerns this clonotype: The junction and the germline gene differ at one end; a read error may be behind it. CDR3 region: CAISILGSGSYYNEQFF. CDR3 bases: TGTGCCATTAGTATCCTGGGGAGCGGGAGCTATTACAATGAGCAGTTCTTC. The chain links TRBV19 to TRBJ2-1, with TRBD2 matching over 8 bases. The CDR3 runs to 17 residues. The germline gives CDR1 LNHDA, CDR2 SQIVND (reference sequence).

This clonotype was counted many times. This may arise from a read error, as a much more abundant clone is one base away. The chain employs TRBV28 and TRBJ1-5; D is ambiguous. CDR1 and CDR2 (germline): MDHEN, SYDVKM. The CDR3 runs 16 residues. The ends were cut back, 3 bases at V and 2 bases at J, with 14 bases in the middle. The CDR3 nucleotides are TGTGCCAGCAGTTTGGGGAGGCAGCGGGGCAATCAGCCCCAGCATTTT. The encoded protein is CASSLGRQRGNQPQHF.

This clonotype was observed a few times. A much bigger clone sits one base away, suggesting this may be a read error. This chain connects TRBV20-1 to TRBJ2-1, with D hard to call. This CDR3 contains 13 residues. Germline V lookup: CDR1 DFQATT, CDR2 SNEGSKA (reference sequence). In nucleotides, the CDR3 is TGCAGTGCTAGGCCCTTTGGACGAGATGAGCGGTTCTTC. Its protein product is CSARPFGRDERFF.

This clonotype appeared many times. The chain couples TRBV28 to TRBJ2-1; D is unclear. This CDR3 has 12 residues. Germline V gene data show CDR1 as MDHEN and CDR2 as SYDVKM. V shed 6 bases and J shed 9 bases, with 12 bases lying between them. In DNA, the CDR3 is TGTGCCAGCAGGACCAGTAGACTTGAGCAGTTCTTC. It specifies CASRTSRLEQFF.

The V gene is TRBV7-8, the J gene TRBJ2-7, with 7 bases aligning to TRBD1. Germline CDR1 and CDR2: SGHVS and FQNEAQ. Trimming cost V 5 bases and J 8 bases; bases outside gene matches: 6. The CDR3 totals 12 residues. CDR3 in DNA: TGTGCCAGCAGCCCGGCAGGGGGACAGCAGTACTTC. This gives the protein CASSPAGGQQYF.

A note on this clonotype: A much larger clone lies a single base off, so this may be a read error. The chain has TRBV6-2 or TRBV6-3 and TRBJ1-4, with 7 nucleotides matching TRBD1. The ends lost 5 bases at V and 0 bases at J; junction bases unmatched: 9. Germline V gives CDR1 MNHEY, CDR2 SVGEGT. The CDR3 runs 17 residues. CDR3 residues: CASSRAPGQATNEKLFF. The CDR3 region has the DNA TGTGCCAGCAGTCGGGCTCCAGGACAGGCAACTAATGAAAAACTGTTTTTT.

This clonotype was seen at least ten times. CDR3 in DNA: TGTGCCAGCAGCACAGCGGGAGAGGTAGAGACCCAGTACTTC. Its translation: CASSTAGEVETQYF. This chain joins TRBV28 and TRBJ2-5, with TRBD2 matching over 8 bases. The V gene's germline CDR1 is MDHEN and CDR2 SYDVKM. J was trimmed by 4 bases and V by 6 bases; bases with no gene match: 7. This CDR3 has 14 amino acids.

With respect to this clonotype: With a much larger clone just one base away, this may be a read error. The rearrangement joins TRBV20-1 to TRBJ1-5; D gene unclear. V gave up 0 bases and J gave up 0 bases, with 18 bases separating them. The germline CDR1 and CDR2 sequences are DFQATT and SNEGSKA (reference sequence). This CDR3 comprises 18 residues. CDR3 residues: CSARDKIERGHSNQPQHF. The CDR3 region has the DNA TGCAGTGCTAGAGATAAGATCGAACGAGGCCATAGCAATCAGCCCCAGCATTTT.

This clonotype was observed many times. This sequence joins TRBV29-1 and TRBJ2-1; a possible D gene is TRBD2 (5 bases). Trimming took 1 base from V and 7 from J, leaving 11 bases between them. This CDR3 contains 13 residues. The germline gives CDR1 SQVTM, CDR2 ANQGSEA. The CDR3 loop is CSVEAGSMNEQFF. CDR3 nucleotides: TGCAGCGTTGAAGCGGGAAGTATGAATGAGCAGTTCTTC.

At least ten counts were recorded for this clonotype. J is TRBJ2-1 and V is TRBV28; 7 bases align to TRBD2. This CDR3 comprises 13 residues. The V gene's germline CDR1 is MDHEN and CDR2 SYDVKM. The trim removed 7 bases at V and 2 bases at J, leaving 2 bases unmatched. CDR3 coding DNA: TGTGCCAGCAAGGCGGGAGCCTACAATGAGCAGTTCTTC. Translated: CASKAGAYNEQFF.

There are many counts of this clonotype. The chain employs TRBV15 and TRBJ2-5; the D is unclear. The CDR3 runs 13 residues. V lost 2 bases and J 3 bases, leaving 7 bases between the germline ends. The germline V gene encodes CDR1 LNHNV and CDR2 YYDKDF (reference sequence). In DNA form, the CDR3 reads TGTGCCACCAGCAGACACCAAGAAGAGACCCAGTACTTC. Protein sequence: CATSRHQEETQYF.